This TCR beta chain was sequenced in a study of T cells in Graves' hyperthyroidism and ophthalmopathy. Each person with ophthalmopathy scored at least 3 on the Clinical Activity Score, reached NOSPECS grade 4 or higher, and had been ill under 3 months. Uncontrolled infection, other autoimmune disease, pregnancy or lactation disqualified patients from enrolment. Diagnoses were established using clinical symptoms, serum thyroxine and TRAb, thyroid ultrasound and orbital computed tomography. Fresh peripheral blood, 8 to 10 ml, was the source of the PBMCs. RNA transcripts were the template for amplifying TCR beta CDR3 regions. When the TCR CDR3 underwent first-round RT-PCR, the HTBI primer set was used. TCRdb reprocessed the multiplex PCR reads with MiXCR, giving one entry per CDR3 protein. The table shows some 350,000 distinct CDR3 sequences, with over 12% occurring only once. This CDR3 comprises 17 residues. CDR1 SGDLS and CDR2 YYNGEE come from the germline V gene. V lost 3 bases, J lost 0 bases, and 8 bases stayed unmatched.

Input material: blood. The chain joins TRBV9 to TRBJ1-4; 7 bases map to TRBD1. The receptor comes from an older woman with Graves' ophthalmopathy. CDR3 DNA: TGTGCCAGCAGCGCAGGGGGGGGGGATGCAACTAATGAAAAACTGTTTTTT. Protein sequence: CASSAGGGDATNEKLFF.